These 25 T cell receptor beta chains came from one sample sequenced in a study of T cells in Graves' hyperthyroidism and ophthalmopathy. Amplification yielded TCR beta CDR3 regions, with RNA transcripts as the source. Using the HTBI primer set, a first-round RT-PCR was run on the TCR CDR3. TCRdb independently ran MiXCR on the multiplex PCR reads; one entry per CDR3 protein. The table records approximately 510,000 distinct CDR3 sequences, around 20% of them present only once. Sequencing was done on a sample of blood. The source of these receptors is a man younger than 35 with Graves' hyperthyroidism.

This clonotype was observed many times. This chain links TRBV4-2 with TRBJ2-5, with TRBD2 matching over 8 bases. Germline assignment: CDR1 LGHNA and CDR2 YNFKEQ. V was clipped by 1 base and J by 4 bases; unmatched bases: 8. This CDR3 comprises 16 residues. The CDR3 region is CASSQAPGGASETQYF. CDR3 nucleotide sequence: TGTGCCAGCAGCCAAGCTCCCGGGGGGGCCTCAGAGACCCAGTACTTC.

This clonotype was recorded at least ten times. This rearrangement joins TRBV9 to TRBJ2-5; tentative D call: TRBD2 (6 bases). Germline CDR1 is SGDLS and CDR2 is YYNGEE. V lost 4 bases to trimming and J lost 0 bases, with 13 bases between them. CDR3 length: 15 amino acids. The CDR3 nucleotides are TGTGCCAGCAGCCGGAGTGTAGCGGACCAAGAGACCCAGTACTTC. This encodes CASSRSVADQETQYF.

The sample holds many counts of this clonotype. This sequence joins TRBV27 and TRBJ1-1, with a tentative D call TRBD1 (5 bases). This CDR3 spans 15 amino acids. Trimming took 2 bases from V and 0 from J, leaving 10 bases between them. CDR1 and CDR2 (germline): MNHEY, SMNVEV (reference sequence). The CDR3 reads CASSLGAVMNTEAFF. CDR3 sequence (DNA): TGTGCCAGCAGTTTAGGGGCAGTCATGAACACTGAAGCTTTCTTT.

This clonotype was found many times. The chain employs TRBV6-1 and TRBJ1-1; no clear D. CDR1 and CDR2 from the germline V gene are MNHNS and SASEGT. The CDR3 is made up of 13 amino acids. Trimming left V 0 bases short and J 11 bases short, with 13 bases between. The CDR3 reads CASSEAQKKMAFF. Here the CDR3 DNA reads TGTGCCAGCAGTGAAGCGCAAAAGAAGATGGCTTTCTTT.

This clonotype was seen many times. CDR3 in DNA: TGTGCTAGTGGTTCGTCACCGGGGTTAAATCAGCCCCAGCATTTT. Translated, it gives CASGSSPGLNQPQHF. This rearrangement joins TRBV12-5 to TRBJ1-5; D ambiguous. Germline V gene sequence: CDR1 LGHNT, CDR2 FRNRAP. This CDR3 is built from 15 residues. With 4 bases removed from V and 4 bases from J, the gap between germline ends came to 14 bases.

The sample holds a few counts of this clonotype. V gene TRBV20-1 combines with J gene TRBJ1-5; D is possibly TRBD1 (6 bases). The CDR3 is 13 residues long. With 6 bases removed from V and 1 base from J, the gap between germline ends came to 10 bases. Germline V gives CDR1 DFQATT, CDR2 SNEGSKA (reference sequence). In nucleotides, the CDR3 is TGCAGTGCGGACGGACAGAGCAATCAGCCCCAGCATTTT. This sequence encodes CSADGQSNQPQHF.

This clonotype occurred many times. The chain carries TRBV11-2 and TRBJ2-5; possibly TRBD1 or TRBD2 for D (5 bases each). The V gene lost 4 bases and the J gene lost 5 bases, with 17 bases spanning the gap. CDR3 length: 15 amino acids. CDR1 is SGHAT and CDR2 is FQNNGV in the germline V gene. CDR3 sequence: CASSSDSGLGETQYF. In nucleotides, the CDR3 is TGTGCCAGCAGCTCCGACTCGGGGCTGGGGGAGACCCAGTACTTC.

CDR3 sequence reads: CASSKREGTMTRRYF. In DNA form, the CDR3 reads TGTGCCAGCAGCAAGCGGGAGGGCACGATGACCCGGCGGTACTTC. This chain connects TRBV7-2 to TRBJ2-7; 10 nucleotides match TRBD2. V lost 5 bases, J lost 12 bases, and 16 bases stayed unmatched. The CDR3 totals 15 residues. Germline loops: CDR1 SGHTA, CDR2 FQGNSA.

This rearrangement joins TRBV2 to TRBJ2-2; D might be TRBD1 (6 bases). Germline V gene sequence: CDR1 SNHLY, CDR2 FYNNEI. Deletions cut 5 bases from V and 3 bases from J, with 13 bases between. The CDR3 is 15 residues long. The CDR3 loop reads CASSKSRGYTGELFF. For the CDR3, the DNA is TGTGCCAGCAGTAAATCCAGGGGATACACCGGGGAGCTGTTTTTT.

This sequence joins TRBV29-1 and TRBJ1-5; D remains unclear. This CDR3 comprises 15 residues. The V end was cut by 0 bases, the J end by 2 bases, with 11 bases between. The germline V gene has CDR1 SQVTM and CDR2 ANQGSEA. CDR3: CSVEETGGGNQPQHF. For the CDR3, the DNA is TGCAGCGTTGAAGAAACGGGCGGGGGCAATCAGCCCCAGCATTTT.

Only a few counts were recorded for this clonotype. The conserved phenylalanine or tryptophan normally closing the CDR3 is absent here, so this likely arose from a read error. Because the CDR3's place on the DNA is in doubt, the DNA is left out and the CDR3 is given as listed by TCRdb. The chain couples TRBV24-1 to TRBJ1-4. Germline V lookup: CDR1 KGHDR, CDR2 SFDVKD. 8 amino acids form the CDR3, both terminal residues included. Here the CDR3 reads CATRGHLL.

This clonotype was counted between two and nine times. This likely comes from a read error, as the CDR3 has no conserved phenylalanine or tryptophan at its end. The rearrangement joins TRBV11-3 to TRBJ2-7; no firm D call. Germline V gene lookup returns CDR1 SGHNT and CDR2 YENEEA. The CDR3 has 13 residues. V dropped 1 base and J dropped 0 bases, with 4 bases sitting between them. CDR3: CASSLGGSYEQYY. CDR3 bases: TGTGCCAGCAGCTTAGGCGGCTCCTACGAGCAGTACTAC.

As regards this clonotype: A much larger clone lies a single base off, so this may be a read error. The V and J genes are TRBV30 and TRBJ2-7, with 9 bases lining up with TRBD1. The CDR3 runs to 13 residues. Germline lookup yields CDR1 GTSNPN and CDR2 SVGIG (reference sequence). Unmatched junction bases numbered 4, after V lost 4 bases and J lost 3 bases. CDR3 coding DNA: TGTGCCTGGAATGGGACAGGGAACTACGAGCAGTACTTC. Translation gives CAWNGTGNYEQYF. The entire variable domain, with the rest obtained from reference TRBV30 and TRBJ2-7, is as follows: SQTIHQWPATLVQPVGSPLSLECTVEGTSNPNLYWYRQAAGRGLQLLFYSVGIGQISSEVPQNLSASRPQDRQFILSSKKLLLSDSGFYLCAWNGTGNYEQYFGPGTRLTVT.

This clonotype was recorded a few times. This clone may be a read error of a much larger clone one base away. The chain joins TRBV12-3 or TRBV12-4 to TRBJ2-7; maybe TRBD2 (6 bases). V lost 3 bases to trimming and J lost 5 bases, with 8 bases between them. CDR3 size: 12 residues. The CDR3: CASSFWGDEQYF. CDR3 sequence (DNA): TGTGCCAGCAGTTTCTGGGGGGACGAGCAGTACTTC.

The genes are TRBV19 and TRBJ1-6, with 9 bases aligning to TRBD1. Germline V CDR1 and CDR2: LNHDA, SQIVND (reference sequence). This CDR3 has 15 residues. The trim removed 7 bases at V and 11 bases at J, leaving 12 bases unmatched. The CDR3 is CASTLGTGGNTPLHF. CDR3 nucleotides: TGTGCCAGTACCCTGGGAACAGGGGGCAATACACCCCTCCACTTT.

The chain has TRBV7-6 and TRBJ2-7; D not resolved. CDR3 length: 17 residues. Germline V gene sequence: CDR1 SGHVS, CDR2 FNYEAQ. V lost 5 bases, J lost 0 bases, and 20 bases lay in between. The CDR3, as DNA: TGTGCCAGCAGCCCACCTTCTGAGGAGCATCCCTCCTACGAGCAGTACTTC. It encodes CASSPPSEEHPSYEQYF.

Comments on this clonotype: A much larger clone differs by one base, so this may be a read error. The J gene is TRBJ1-2, the V gene TRBV6-1; unclear D gene. V lost 7 bases and J 2 bases, leaving 17 bases between the germline ends. Germline lookup yields CDR1 MNHNS and CDR2 SASEGT. The CDR3 covers 15 residues. The CDR3: CASNLPRVPNYGYTF. CDR3 nucleotides: TGTGCCAGCAACCTCCCGCGGGTTCCAAACTATGGCTACACCTTC.

There are many counts of this clonotype. V is TRBV28 and J is TRBJ2-7; D might be TRBD1 (6 bases). CDR1 MDHEN and CDR2 SYDVKM come from the germline V gene. CDR3 length equals 19 residues. The V end lost 6 bases, the J end lost 4 bases, and 31 bases lay between the germline ends. CDR3 region: CASSKRKSLTGPRRYEQYF. CDR3 bases: TGTGCCAGCAGCAAGCGAAAGTCCCTTACAGGGCCTCGCCGTTACGAGCAGTACTTC. The variable domain in full, completed from reference TRBV28 and TRBJ2-7, reads DVKVTQSSRYLVKRTGEKVFLECVQDMDHENMFWYRQDPGLGLRLIYFSYDVKMKEKGDIPEGYSVSREKKERFSLILESASTNQTSMYLCASSKRKSLTGPRRYEQYFGPGTRLTVT.

The rearrangement links TRBV27 to TRBJ2-5; D uncertain. The germline V and J ends were trimmed by 2 bases and 2 bases, with 9 bases remaining between them. This CDR3 region has 14 residues. The V gene's germline CDR1 is MNHEY and CDR2 SMNVEV (reference sequence). The CDR3 spells CASSLRWQQETQYF. DNA for the CDR3: TGTGCCAGCAGTTTAAGGTGGCAACAAGAGACCCAGTACTTC.

The CDR3 sequence: CASTRSPQTGGGGYTF. The CDR3 region has the DNA TGTGCCAGCACCCGATCCCCACAGACAGGGGGGGGAGGCTACACCTTC. V and J are TRBV5-4 and TRBJ1-2; 9 bases fit TRBD1. The CDR3 runs to 16 residues. The germline gives CDR1 SGHNT, CDR2 YYREEE (reference sequence). V trimming: 6 bases; J trimming: 8 bases; junction bases outside the gene matches: 17.

This clonotype has at least ten counts. The CDR3 nucleotides are TGCAGTGCTAGACAGGGGGATGGGGAGACCCAGTACTTC. Amino acids: CSARQGDGETQYF. This chain uses TRBV20-1 with TRBJ2-5; TRBD1 matches 7 bases. From germline, CDR1 is DFQATT and CDR2 SNEGSKA (reference sequence). The CDR3 sequence is 13 residues long. V was pared by 2 bases and J by 5 bases, with 5 bases of the junction left unmatched.

This chain joins TRBV3-1 and TRBJ1-3, with TRBD1 identical over 8 bases. Germline CDR1 reads LGHDT; CDR2 reads YNNKEL (reference sequence). Unmatched junction bases numbered 4, after V lost 0 bases and J lost 3 bases. This CDR3 comprises 16 residues. The CDR3 nucleotides are TGTGCCAGCAGCCAAGATAGGACAGGGATTGGAAACACCATATATTTT. Protein: CASSQDRTGIGNTIYF.

The sample holds many counts of this clonotype. This chain links TRBV6-1 with TRBJ2-5; D may be TRBD2 (6 bases). There are 17 residues in the CDR3. Germline values: CDR1 MNHNS, CDR2 SASEGT. The V and J ends lost 2 bases and 2 bases respectively, with 18 bases between them. CDR3 in amino acids: CASSEPGSHPIQETQYF. CDR3 DNA: TGTGCCAGCAGTGAACCCGGGAGCCACCCGATACAAGAGACCCAGTACTTC.

The chain joins TRBV4-1 to TRBJ2-5, with D maybe TRBD2 (6 bases). Between the trimmed V and J ends, which lost 4 bases and 1 base, there was a span of 16 bases. CDR1 is MGHRA, CDR2 YSYEKL, per germline. The CDR3 spans 16 residues. CDR3 amino acids: CASSPLAGFGQETQYF. DNA for the CDR3: TGCGCCAGCAGCCCCTTGGCGGGGTTTGGCCAAGAGACCCAGTACTTC.

This clonotype was observed many times. The genes are TRBV7-8 and TRBJ1-3, with a tentative D call TRBD1 (6 bases). Germline-derived CDR1 and CDR2 are SGHVS and FQNEAQ. This CDR3 region has 14 residues. V lost 5 bases to trimming and J lost 4 bases, with 12 bases between them. Here the CDR3 reads CASSAGTPGNTIYF. As DNA, the CDR3 is TGTGCCAGCAGCGCCGGGACACCAGGAAACACCATATATTTT.